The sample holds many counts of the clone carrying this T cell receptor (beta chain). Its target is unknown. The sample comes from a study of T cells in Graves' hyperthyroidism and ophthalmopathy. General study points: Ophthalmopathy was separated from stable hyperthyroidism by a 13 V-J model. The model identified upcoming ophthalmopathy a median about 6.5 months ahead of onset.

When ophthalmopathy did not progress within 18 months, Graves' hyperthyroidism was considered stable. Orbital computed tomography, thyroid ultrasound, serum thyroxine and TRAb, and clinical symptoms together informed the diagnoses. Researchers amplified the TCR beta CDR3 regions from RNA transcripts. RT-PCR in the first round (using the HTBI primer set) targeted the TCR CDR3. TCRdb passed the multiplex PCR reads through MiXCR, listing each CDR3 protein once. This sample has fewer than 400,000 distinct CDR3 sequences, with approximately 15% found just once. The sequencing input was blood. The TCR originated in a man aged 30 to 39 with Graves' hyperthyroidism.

The CDR3 protein is CASSLRSDLGLEAFF. CDR3 coding DNA: TGCGCCAGCAGCTTGCGGTCTGACCTGGGCCTAGAAGCTTTCTTT. The J gene is TRBJ1-1, the V gene TRBV5-1; no firm D call. V dropped 1 base and J dropped 8 bases, with 18 bases sitting between them. Germline V CDR1 and CDR2: SGHRS, YFSETQ. The CDR3 is 15 amino acids.